The 26 T cell receptor beta chains below all came from one sample that was sequenced in a study of cytomegalovirus exposure and HLA in healthy donors. PCR was performed using 60 Vbeta and 13 Jbeta primers. The protocol was immunoSEQ multiplex PCR, while the TCRdb copy is restricted to in-frame clones and leaves out a portion. In the table there are around 90,000 clones, around 64% of which are singletons. Material for sequencing was PBMCs. The receptors derive from a human donor in good health.

The V gene is TRBV7-8, the J gene TRBJ2-7, with D possibly matching TRBD1 (6 bases). Trimming removed 6 bases from V and 6 bases from J, with 15 bases in between. The CDR3 totals 13 residues. The germline V gene has CDR1 SGHVS and CDR2 FQNEAQ. The CDR3 loop reads CASSFTGWGEQYF. The CDR3 bases are TGTGCCAGCAGTTTCACAGGGTGGGGCGAGCAGTACTTC.

V gene TRBV4-1 combines with J gene TRBJ2-1, with TRBD2 matching over 14 bases. This CDR3 has 16 amino acids. J was trimmed by 7 bases and V by 4 bases; bases with no gene match: 6. Germline V gene data show CDR1 as MGHRA and CDR2 as YSYEKL. The chain's CDR3 is CASSRLAGGLRNEQFF. As DNA, the CDR3 is TGCGCCAGCAGCCGACTAGCGGGGGGGCTCCGGAATGAGCAGTTCTTC.

J is TRBJ2-3 and V is TRBV6-6; TRBD2 agrees at 14 bases. This CDR3 has 16 residues. V dropped 4 bases and J dropped 2; count of bases not matched to a gene: 2. Germline loops: CDR1 MNHNY, CDR2 SVGAGI (reference sequence). CDR3 sequence (DNA): TGTGCCAGCAGTTTGGGACTAGCGGGGGCCACAGATACGCAGTATTTT. Protein product: CASSLGLAGATDTQYF.

There are a few counts of this clone. V usage is TRBV7-6 and J usage is TRBJ2-5; TRBD2 matches 12 bases. Germline V lookup: CDR1 SGHVS, CDR2 FNYEAQ. The CDR3 spans 18 residues. Trimming at V came to 4 bases and at J to 4 bases, leaving 13 bases not matched to a gene. The CDR3 nucleotides read TGTGCCAGCAGCTCCGGGCCTCCTAGCGGGGGGGCCGGAGAGACCCAGTACTTC. Residues: CASSSGPPSGGAGETQYF.

In its sample, this clone was seen once. The chain links TRBV7-2 to TRBJ2-2, with 7 bases that match TRBD1. J gave up 1 base and V 5 bases, and 4 bases lay outside the gene matches. Germline CDR1 is SGHTA and CDR2 is FQGNSA. This CDR3 has 15 residues. The CDR3 DNA follows: TGTGCCAGCAGCCTTCGGACAGGGAACACCGGGGAGCTGTTTTTT. The encoded protein is CASSLRTGNTGELFF.

The rearrangement joins TRBV5-6 to TRBJ1-6, with no clear D. The germline gives CDR1 SGHDT, CDR2 YYEEEE. V lost 0 bases, J lost 0 bases, and 13 bases lay in between. CDR3 length: 18 residues. In nucleotides, the CDR3 is TGTGCCAGCAGCTTGGGAGGTCGACGACGCTCCTATAATTCACCCCTCCACTTT. This translates into CASSLGGRRRSYNSPLHF.

This clone was found a few times. The V gene is TRBV11-1, the J gene TRBJ2-3, with D tentatively TRBD1 (6 bases). This CDR3 spans 14 amino acids. Germline V gene sequence: CDR1 SGHAT, CDR2 FQDESV (reference sequence). V gave up 3 bases and J gave up 0 bases, with 7 bases separating them. CDR3 region: CASSFGQSTDTQYF. The CDR3, as DNA: TGTGCCAGCAGCTTCGGACAGAGCACAGATACGCAGTATTTT.

The V gene is TRBV14, the J gene TRBJ2-1; 13 bases fit TRBD2. Trimming cost V 2 bases and J 2 bases; bases outside gene matches: 3. Germline values: CDR1 SGHDN, CDR2 FVKESK. This CDR3 is 17 amino acids long. Written as DNA, the CDR3 is TGTGCCAGCAGCCAACTCGGGACTAGCGGGGCCTACAATGAGCAGTTCTTC. Its protein product is CASSQLGTSGAYNEQFF.

This chain links TRBV4-2 with TRBJ2-5; tentative D call: TRBD2 (7 bases). Per germline, CDR1 LGHNA and CDR2 YNFKEQ. The CDR3 runs 15 residues. Trimming cost V 1 base and J 5 bases, with 14 bases left between them. Here the CDR3 reads CASSQVGGAEETQYF. For the CDR3, the DNA is TGTGCCAGCAGCCAAGTAGGGGGGGCCGAGGAGACCCAGTACTTC.

The rearrangement joins TRBV18 to TRBJ2-1, with 12 positions matching TRBD2. Trimming removed 0 bases from V and 7 bases from J; junction bases left unmatched: 1. There are 15 residues in the CDR3. Germline lookup yields CDR1 KGHSH and CDR2 LQKENI. This CDR3 reads CASSPPLAGGNEQFF. The CDR3 nucleotides are TGTGCCAGCTCACCACCTCTAGCGGGGGGGAATGAGCAGTTCTTC.

CDR3 region: CASRRGPTEAFF. CDR3 DNA sequence: TGTGCCAGCCGCAGGGGGCCGACTGAAGCTTTCTTT. The chain uses TRBV19 and TRBJ1-1; 8 bases line up with TRBD1. With V trimmed by 9 bases and J by 5 bases, 5 bases remained unmatched. Looked up from germline, CDR1 is LNHDA and CDR2 is SQIVND (reference sequence). The CDR3 sequence is 12 residues long.

This clone was detected only a few times. CDR3 coding DNA: TGTGCCAGCAGTTACGCGACAGGGGTCGGGGAGCTGTTTTTT. This gives the protein CASSYATGVGELFF. J is TRBJ2-2 and V is TRBV6-6; 8 bases are a match to TRBD1. V shed 2 bases and J 7 bases; nucleotides not matched to a gene: 3. The CDR3 contains 14 residues. CDR1 is MNHNY, CDR2 SVGAGI, per germline (reference sequence).

V usage is TRBV19 and J usage is TRBJ1-1; 9 nucleotides match TRBD1. The CDR3 contains 16 residues. Germline V lookup: CDR1 LNHDA, CDR2 SQIVND (reference sequence). The junction had 13 bases not matched to a gene; V was cut back by 6 bases and J by 5 bases. The chain's CDR3 is CASRKNSGTGNTEAFF. The CDR3 nucleotides are TGTGCCAGTAGAAAAAACTCCGGGACAGGGAATACTGAAGCTTTCTTT.

The rearrangement links TRBV2 to TRBJ2-7; unclear D gene. The CDR3 runs to 14 residues. V was pared by 7 bases and J by 0 bases, with 13 bases between. From germline, CDR1 is SNHLY and CDR2 FYNNEI. The CDR3 reads CASNPDTSSYEQYF. DNA for the CDR3: TGTGCCAGCAACCCAGACACCTCCTCCTACGAGCAGTACTTC.

The genes are TRBV2 and TRBJ2-3; 7 positions agree with TRBD2. This CDR3 is 12 amino acids long. Per germline, CDR1 SNHLY and CDR2 FYNNEI. J lost 6 bases, V lost 6 bases, and 3 bases had no gene match. The CDR3 region is CASRGGRDTQYF. The CDR3 DNA reads as TGTGCCAGCAGGGGGGGGAGGGATACGCAGTATTTT.

The J gene is TRBJ2-3, the V gene TRBV9; TRBD1 is a possible D gene (6 bases). Germline values: CDR1 SGDLS, CDR2 YYNGEE. Trimming took 0 bases from V and 4 from J, leaving 12 bases between them. CDR3 size: 15 residues. This chain's CDR3 is CASSVVTGSADTQYF. The DNA of the CDR3 is TGTGCCAGCAGCGTAGTTACAGGGTCGGCAGATACGCAGTATTTT.

A few counts support this clone. V gene TRBV2 combines with J gene TRBJ1-1, with 8 bases fitting TRBD1. The CDR3 spans 12 residues. V lost 8 bases, J lost 5 bases, and 4 bases stayed unmatched. Germline CDR1 SNHLY, CDR2 FYNNEI. The CDR3 region has the DNA TGTGCCAGCGACAGGGGTTGGACTGAAGCTTTCTTT. As protein: CASDRGWTEAFF.

This clone was detected once. The chain uses TRBV6-4 and TRBJ1-1, with 9 positions matching TRBD1. Germline V CDR1 and CDR2: MRHNA, SNTAGT. Trimming at V came to 4 bases and at J to 1 base, leaving 1 base not matched to a gene. The CDR3 loop spans 14 amino acids. DNA for the CDR3: TGTGCCAGCAGTGGGGGACAGGGGAACACTGAAGCTTTCTTT. Its translation: CASSGGQGNTEAFF.

J is TRBJ2-1 and V is TRBV9; D is undetermined. V was clipped by 4 bases and J by 3 bases, with 17 bases between them. The germline V gene encodes CDR1 SGDLS and CDR2 YYNGEE. CDR3 size: 16 residues. CDR3 in DNA: TGTGCCAGCAGCCCAGAGGCCGGTCTAAACTACAATGAGCAGTTCTTC. It is translated as CASSPEAGLNYNEQFF.

The chain combines TRBV7-2 with TRBJ2-7; 9 nucleotides line up with TRBD2. This CDR3 region has 17 residues. Trimming at V came to 2 bases and at J to 6 bases, leaving 14 bases not matched to a gene. Germline V gene sequence: CDR1 SGHTA, CDR2 FQGNSA. CDR3: CASSLTGGGAKAGEQYF. The CDR3 DNA is TGTGCCAGCAGCTTAACTGGCGGGGGGGCGAAGGCGGGCGAGCAGTACTTC.

The rearrangement joins TRBV20-1 to TRBJ2-7; D gene ambiguous. Germline-derived CDR1 and CDR2 are DFQATT and SNEGSKA (reference sequence). The ends were cut back, 8 bases at V and 0 bases at J, with 8 bases in the middle. The length of the CDR3 is 11 residues. The CDR3: CSTRNSYEQYF. CDR3 sequence (DNA): TGCAGTACGAGGAACTCCTACGAGCAGTACTTC.

This clone has just a few counts. The chain combines TRBV29-1 with TRBJ2-7, with D unresolved. Between the trimmed V and J ends, which lost 4 bases and 5 bases, there was a span of 6 bases. The CDR3 contains 10 residues. The germline gives CDR1 SQVTM, CDR2 ANQGSEA. The CDR3 here is CSVGGNEQYF. The CDR3 DNA follows: TGCAGCGTTGGAGGTAACGAGCAGTACTTC.

The rearrangement uses TRBV9 and TRBJ1-2, with D possibly being TRBD1 (5 bases). Trimming shortened V by 0 bases and J by 3 bases, and 12 bases separated the two germline ends. CDR1 SGDLS and CDR2 YYNGEE come from the germline V gene. The CDR3 spans 15 residues. The CDR3 DNA reads TGTGCCAGCAGCGTAGAGGGGAGGGCTGACTATGGCTACACCTTC. Protein sequence: CASSVEGRADYGYTF.

V usage is TRBV5-4 and J usage is TRBJ1-1; D possibly corresponds to TRBD1 (5 bases). Germline lookup yields CDR1 SGHNT and CDR2 YYREEE (reference sequence). This CDR3 spans 16 amino acids. Trimming cost V 3 bases and J 6 bases, with 21 bases left between them. DNA for the CDR3: TGTGCCAGCAGCTCGGCGGTCGCAGGGCCCCAGGCTGAAGCTTTCTTT. The encoded protein is CASSSAVAGPQAEAFF.

The CDR3 reads CSVVGLAGVGETQYF. DNA of the CDR3: TGCAGCGTGGTTGGACTAGCGGGGGTGGGGGAGACCCAGTACTTC. J is TRBJ2-5 and V is TRBV29-1, with TRBD2 matching 13 bases. This CDR3 has 15 residues. V gave up 6 bases and J gave up 5 bases; unmatched junction bases: 9. Germline V lookup: CDR1 SQVTM, CDR2 ANQGSEA.

This clone was detected only a few times. J is TRBJ2-3 and V is TRBV11-1; 7 bases align to TRBD2. CDR3 size: 14 residues. Germline assignment: CDR1 SGHAT and CDR2 FQDESV (reference sequence). Unmatched junction bases numbered 1, after V lost 3 bases and J lost 1 base. The CDR3 DNA reads TGTGCCAGCAGCTTTGCGGGGGGCACAGATACGCAGTATTTT. This translates into CASSFAGGTDTQYF.